This T cell receptor (beta chain) came from a study of cytomegalovirus exposure and HLA in healthy donors. PCR used 60 Vbeta primers and 13 Jbeta primers. The data were produced by immunoSEQ multiplex PCR, yet TCRdb's version contains in-frame clones alone and is incomplete. The repertoire holds 100,000 to 150,000 clones, with around 67% as singletons. Findings and caveats of the study: Earlier findings revealed that most TCR beta V segments proved productive either about 90% or about 30% of the time. Most sequenced TCRs were rare (though some public TCRs occurred in many donors). TCR beta V- and J-gene trimming, according to a later analysis, was linked to a missense DCLRE1C variant.

This clone was picked up a small number of times. What it binds is unknown. The length of the CDR3 is 14 residues. Losses at the gene ends were 8 bases for V and 3 bases for J; bases not matched to a gene: 5. The V gene's germline CDR1 is MNHNS and CDR2 SASEGT. The sequencing sample was made of PBMCs. The gene calls are TRBV6-1 and TRBJ1-4, with 8 bases fitting TRBD1. The receptor was isolated from a man in his sixties in good health and CMV-seropositive. The CDR3 reads CASHTGGANEKLFF. CDR3 bases: TGTGCCAGCCATACAGGGGGGGCTAATGAAAAACTGTTTTTT.